These T cell receptor beta chains were read from a single sample in a study of shared clonotypes between healthy human individuals. Clones were read by immunoSEQ multiplex PCR, and TCRdb kept only the in-frame ones, dropping some. The table records over a million clones, 95% to 97% of them present only once. Sample: naive CD4+ T cells sorted from blood. These receptors came from a man younger than 45 in good health. The CDR3 runs from the conserved cysteine through the conserved F or W. Fields, in order: V gene, J gene, CDR3 protein.

v_gene: TRBV7-3; j_gene: TRBJ2-1; CDR3aa: CASSHTGTSRYNEQFF
v_gene: TRBV19; j_gene: TRBJ1-2; CDR3aa: CASSMLSNYGYTF
v_gene: TRBV6-5; j_gene: TRBJ2-7; CDR3aa: CASRTVAGSYEQYF
v_gene: TRBV19; j_gene: TRBJ2-1; CDR3aa: CASSITSGLDNEQFF
v_gene: TRBV9; j_gene: TRBJ2-5; CDR3aa: CASSAAPGGWGETQYF
v_gene: TRBV19; j_gene: TRBJ2-7; CDR3aa: CASGDLPSAEQYF
v_gene: TRBV7-9; j_gene: TRBJ2-1; CDR3aa: CASSLWLNWGYNEQFF
v_gene: TRBV28; j_gene: TRBJ1-2; CDR3aa: CASSLGDRRNYGYTF
v_gene: TRBV6-4; j_gene: TRBJ2-1; CDR3aa: CATKQVSYNEQFF
v_gene: TRBV7-2; j_gene: TRBJ2-1; CDR3aa: CASSVRDLYEQFF
v_gene: TRBV9; j_gene: TRBJ2-6; CDR3aa: CASSVAGVGPGGANVLTF
v_gene: TRBV5-6; j_gene: TRBJ2-1; CDR3aa: CASSPTGFDEQFF